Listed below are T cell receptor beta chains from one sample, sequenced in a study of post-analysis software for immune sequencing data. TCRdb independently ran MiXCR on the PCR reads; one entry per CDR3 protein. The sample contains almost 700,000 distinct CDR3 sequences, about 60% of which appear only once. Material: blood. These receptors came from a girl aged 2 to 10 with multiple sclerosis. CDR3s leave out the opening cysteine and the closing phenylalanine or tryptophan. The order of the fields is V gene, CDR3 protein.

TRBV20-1 SANRGGRTDTQY
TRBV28 ASSLRRQGKSYNEQF
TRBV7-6 ASSMGHITDTQY
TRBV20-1 SARQGIGEQY
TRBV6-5 ASSPFYSGGPLH
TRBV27 ASSFGRFSQNIQY
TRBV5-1 ASSQIGLAGEGETQY
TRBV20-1 SAQSGQGATDTQY
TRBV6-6 ASSPLTGQINIQY
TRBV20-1 SASLSVGYT
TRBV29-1 SVEDRLLQGNTQY
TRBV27 ASSYLRQGLAGVSYEQY
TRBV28 ASSPWSNGGETQY
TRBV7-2 ASSLASPAEQF
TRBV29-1 SVDGTGETLLTDTQY
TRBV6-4 ASSDNTDTGELF
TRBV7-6 ASSLHLYRDRGSNTGELF
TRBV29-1 SVIRLAGYNEQF
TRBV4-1 ASSQEPAGGRYNEQF
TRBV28 ASSFGLNNSPLH
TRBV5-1 ASSHGLAGGHYNEQF
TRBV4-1 ASSQNADSGRLTKPYEQY